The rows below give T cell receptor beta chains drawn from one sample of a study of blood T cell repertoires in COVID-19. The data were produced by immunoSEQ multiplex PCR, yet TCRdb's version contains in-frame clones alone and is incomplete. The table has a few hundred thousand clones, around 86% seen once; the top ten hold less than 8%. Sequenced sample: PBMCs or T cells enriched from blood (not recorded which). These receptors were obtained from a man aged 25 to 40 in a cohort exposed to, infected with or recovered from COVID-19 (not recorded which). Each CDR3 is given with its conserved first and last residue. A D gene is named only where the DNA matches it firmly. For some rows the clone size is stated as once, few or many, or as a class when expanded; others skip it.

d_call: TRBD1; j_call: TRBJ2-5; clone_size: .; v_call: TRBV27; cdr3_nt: TGTGCCAGCAGTTCAGGACAGGGATTATGGGAGACCCAGTACTTC; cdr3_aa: CASSSGQGLWETQYF
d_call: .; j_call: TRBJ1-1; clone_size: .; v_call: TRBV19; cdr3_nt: TGTGCCAGTAGTAGGCGGGCGAACACTGAAGCTTTCTTT; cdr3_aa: CASSRRANTEAFF
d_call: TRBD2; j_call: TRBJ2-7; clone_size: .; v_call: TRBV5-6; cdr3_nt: TGTGCCAGCAGCCCGGTCGCCGGGGGGGGAGAGCAGTACTTC; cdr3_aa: CASSPVAGGGEQYF
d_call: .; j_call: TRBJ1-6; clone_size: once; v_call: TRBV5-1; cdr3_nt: TGCGCCAGCAGCCCCATGGCGACAGGTGATTCACCCCTCCACTTT; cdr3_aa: CASSPMATGDSPLHF
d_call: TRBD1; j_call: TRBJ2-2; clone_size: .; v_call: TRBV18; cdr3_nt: TGTGCCAGCTCAACTCGGACAGGGAACACCGGGGAGCTGTTTTTT; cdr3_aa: CASSTRTGNTGELFF
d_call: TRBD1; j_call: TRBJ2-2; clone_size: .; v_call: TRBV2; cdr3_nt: TGTGCCATACCGGGACAGGGGGCCACCGGGGAGCTGTTTTTT; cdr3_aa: CAIPGQGATGELFF
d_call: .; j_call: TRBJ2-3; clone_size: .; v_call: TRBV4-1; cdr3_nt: TGCGCCAGCAGCCAAGACCCCCTCTTGGTACGCGGCACAGATACGCAGTATTTT; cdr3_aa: CASSQDPLLVRGTDTQYF
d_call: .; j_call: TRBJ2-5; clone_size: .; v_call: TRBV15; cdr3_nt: TGTGCCACCAGCAGAACTACTAGTACGGAGACCCAGTACTTC; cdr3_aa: CATSRTTSTETQYF
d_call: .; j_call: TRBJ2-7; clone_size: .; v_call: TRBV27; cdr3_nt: TGTGCCAGCAGTTTATCACGAGGCTCTCTCTACGAGCAGTACTTC; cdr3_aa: CASSLSRGSLYEQYF
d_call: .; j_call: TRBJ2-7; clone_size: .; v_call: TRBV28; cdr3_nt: TGTGCCAGCAGTGGGGCAGCCTACGAGCAGTACTTC; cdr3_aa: CASSGAAYEQYF
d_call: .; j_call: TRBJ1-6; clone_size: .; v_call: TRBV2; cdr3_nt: TGTGCCAGCAGTGGACAGCGATCAAACCCTCTTTCACCCCTCCACTTT; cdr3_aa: CASSGQRSNPLSPLHF
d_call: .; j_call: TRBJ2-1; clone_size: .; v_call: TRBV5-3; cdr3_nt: TGTGCCAGAAGCCCATCCAGGGGCGGGGGATCCCTAAACTCCTACAATGAGCAGTTCTTC; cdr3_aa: CARSPSRGGGSLNSYNEQFF
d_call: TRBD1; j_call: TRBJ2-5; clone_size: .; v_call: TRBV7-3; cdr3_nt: TGTGCCAGCAGCTTAGGGTACAGGGGGCAAGAGACCCAGTACTTC; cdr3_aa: CASSLGYRGQETQYF
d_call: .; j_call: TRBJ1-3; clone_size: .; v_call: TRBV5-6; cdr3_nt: TGTGCCAGCAGCTTTGGGGGACGACTAGAGGCCACCATATATTTT; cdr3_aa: CASSFGGRLEATIYF
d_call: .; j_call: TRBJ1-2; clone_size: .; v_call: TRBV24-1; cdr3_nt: TGTGCCACCAGTGATTCCATCCGAAGGACAGATAACTATGGCTACACCTTC; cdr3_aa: CATSDSIRRTDNYGYTF
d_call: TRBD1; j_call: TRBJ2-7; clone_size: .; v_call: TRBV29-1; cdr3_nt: TGCAGCGTTGTCCGCGGGACAGGGGATTCCTACGAGCAGTACTTC; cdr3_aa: CSVVRGTGDSYEQYF
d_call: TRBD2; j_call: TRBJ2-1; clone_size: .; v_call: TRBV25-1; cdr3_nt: TGTGCCAGCAGTGACCCCAGCGGGAGACATACCTACAATGAGCAGTTCTTC; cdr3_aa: CASSDPSGRHTYNEQFF
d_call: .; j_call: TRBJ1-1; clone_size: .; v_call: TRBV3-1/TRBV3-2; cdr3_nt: TGTGCCAGCAGCCAAGATTGGCCCGAACATGAAGCTTTCTTT; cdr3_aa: CASSQDWPEHEAFF
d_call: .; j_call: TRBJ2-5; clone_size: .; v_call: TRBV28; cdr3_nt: TGTGCCAGCAATCTTCCAGGGAAAGAGACCCAGTACTTC; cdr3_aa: CASNLPGKETQYF
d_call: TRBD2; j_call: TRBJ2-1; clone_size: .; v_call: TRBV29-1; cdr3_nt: TGCAGCGTCAAAGCGGGAGTAGTGAGGAATGAGCAGTTCTTC; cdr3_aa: CSVKAGVVRNEQFF
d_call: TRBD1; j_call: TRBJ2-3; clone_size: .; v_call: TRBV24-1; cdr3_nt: TGTGCCACCAGTGACCAACCCTACAGGGGCGATCAGTATTTT; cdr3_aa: CATSDQPYRGDQYF
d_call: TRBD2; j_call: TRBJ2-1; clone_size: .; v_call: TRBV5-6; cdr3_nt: TGTGCCAGCAGCCCGGGACTAGCGGGCCCAAGCTCCTACAATGAGCAGTTCTTC; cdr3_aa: CASSPGLAGPSSYNEQFF
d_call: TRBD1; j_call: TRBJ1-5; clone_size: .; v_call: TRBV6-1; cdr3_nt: TGTGCCAGCAGTGAGTCACAGGGGTATAGCAATCAGCCCCAGCATTTT; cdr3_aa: CASSESQGYSNQPQHF
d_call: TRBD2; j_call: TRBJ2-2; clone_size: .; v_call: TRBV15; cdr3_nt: TGTGCCACCAGCAGAGAGGAAGCGGGAGGGCCATTCGGGGAGCTGTTTTTT; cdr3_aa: CATSREEAGGPFGELFF
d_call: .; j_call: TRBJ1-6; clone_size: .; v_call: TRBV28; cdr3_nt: TGTGCCAGCAGTTTTTGGGGGGATAATTCACCCCTCCACTTT; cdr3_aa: CASSFWGDNSPLHF
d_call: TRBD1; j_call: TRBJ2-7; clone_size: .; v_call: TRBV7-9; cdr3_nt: TGTGCCAGCAGCAATTACGGGACAGGGTCGGACGAGCAGTACTTC; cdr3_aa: CASSNYGTGSDEQYF
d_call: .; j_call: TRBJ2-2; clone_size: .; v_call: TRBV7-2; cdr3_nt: TGTGCCAGCAGCCAGCCCAGGGACTGGAAATACACCGGGGAGCTGTTTTTT; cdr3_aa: CASSQPRDWKYTGELFF
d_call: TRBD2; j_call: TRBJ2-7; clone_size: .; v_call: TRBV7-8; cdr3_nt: TGTGCCAGCAGCTTAGTCTTTCTAGCGGGACTAGAGCAGTACTTC; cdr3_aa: CASSLVFLAGLEQYF
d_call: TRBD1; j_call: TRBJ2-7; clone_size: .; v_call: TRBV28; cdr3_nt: TGTGCCAGCAGCGACACACAGCGACAGGGGGCCTCCTACGAGCAGTACTTC; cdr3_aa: CASSDTQRQGASYEQYF
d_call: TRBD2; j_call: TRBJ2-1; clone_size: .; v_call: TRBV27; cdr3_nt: TGTGCCAGCAGTTTTAGGGCTAGCGGGGCCCGGACGGGGGAGCAGTTCTTC; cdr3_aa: CASSFRASGARTGEQFF
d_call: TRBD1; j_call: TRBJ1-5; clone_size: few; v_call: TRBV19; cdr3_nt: TGTGCCAGTAGTAACCACAGGGGGCCTCAGCCCCAGCATTTT; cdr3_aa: CASSNHRGPQPQHF
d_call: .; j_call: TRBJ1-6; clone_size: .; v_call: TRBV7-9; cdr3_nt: TGTGCCAGCAATCTAAAAAGGGGGACGACCTATAATTCACCCCTCCACTTT; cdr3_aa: CASNLKRGTTYNSPLHF
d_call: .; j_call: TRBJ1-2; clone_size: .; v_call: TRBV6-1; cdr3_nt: TGTGCCAGCAGTGAAGGGAGGACGGGAAACTATGGCTACACCTTC; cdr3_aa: CASSEGRTGNYGYTF
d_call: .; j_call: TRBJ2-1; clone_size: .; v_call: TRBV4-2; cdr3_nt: TGTGCCAGCAGCCATGGGAGCTCGGGACTGGCGAACTACAATGAGCAGTTCTTC; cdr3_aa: CASSHGSSGLANYNEQFF
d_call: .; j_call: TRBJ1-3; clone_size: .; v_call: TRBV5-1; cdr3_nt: TGCGCCAGCAGCCCGGGAGGACGGGCGGGTCCATCATCTGGAAACACCATATATTTT; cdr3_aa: CASSPGGRAGPSSGNTIYF
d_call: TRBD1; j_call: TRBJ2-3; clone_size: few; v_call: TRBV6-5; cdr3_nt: TGTGCCAGCAGCCCGGGACAGGGCCCAGATACGCAGTATTTT; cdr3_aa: CASSPGQGPDTQYF
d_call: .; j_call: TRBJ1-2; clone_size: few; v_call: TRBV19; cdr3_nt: TGTGCCACCGCAGGGTATGGCTATGGCTACACCTTC; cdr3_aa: CATAGYGYGYTF
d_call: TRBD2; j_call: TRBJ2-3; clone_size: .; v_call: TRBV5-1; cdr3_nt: TGCGCCAGCAGCTCTAATCTAGCGGGAGGGCAGTATTTT; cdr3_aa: CASSSNLAGGQYF
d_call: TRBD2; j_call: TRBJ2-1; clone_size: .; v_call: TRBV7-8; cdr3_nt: TGTGCCAGCAGCTTGACTAGCGGGAGGCCCAATGAGCAGTTCTTC; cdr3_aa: CASSLTSGRPNEQFF
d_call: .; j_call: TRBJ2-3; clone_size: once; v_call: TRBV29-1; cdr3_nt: TGCAGCGTTGACCTCACAGATACGCAGTATTTT; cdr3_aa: CSVDLTDTQYF
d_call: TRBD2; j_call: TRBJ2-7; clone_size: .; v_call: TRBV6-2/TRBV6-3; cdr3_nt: TGTGCCAGCAGTTCACCCTCGGGACTAGCGGGAGTTTACTCCTACGAGCAGTACTTC; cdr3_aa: CASSSPSGLAGVYSYEQYF
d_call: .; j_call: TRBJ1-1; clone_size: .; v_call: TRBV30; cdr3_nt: TGTGCCTGGACCCACGCAGGGTCCACTGAAGCTTTCTTT; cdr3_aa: CAWTHAGSTEAFF
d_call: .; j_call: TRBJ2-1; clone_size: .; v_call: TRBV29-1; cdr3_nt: TGCAGCGTTGATTCCGTCAAACGGAATGAGCAGTTCTTC; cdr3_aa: CSVDSVKRNEQFF
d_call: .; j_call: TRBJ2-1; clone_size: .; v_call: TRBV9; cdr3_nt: TGTGCCAGCAGCGCAAGAATGGTGGGAGCGGCGGATGAGCAGTTCTTC; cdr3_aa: CASSARMVGAADEQFF
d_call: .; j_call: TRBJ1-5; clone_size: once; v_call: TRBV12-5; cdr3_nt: TGTGCTAGTGGAGCGGACAGTCGGCCCCAGCATTTT; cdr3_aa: CASGADSRPQHF